This TCR beta chain came from a study of blood T cell repertoires in COVID-19. Overall study: Samples taken during acute and convalescent COVID-19 were collected in the United States, Italy and Spain. T cells, B-cell-depleted T cells, or PBMCs supplied cDNA or gDNA.

Original handling: Nucleated cell counts were estimated from reference gene primer amplification. Profiling relied on immunoSEQ multiplex PCR, and the TCRdb table lists in-frame clones only, not all of them. V and J calls plus clone size are reproduced from that table; the DNA served to infer D and trimming. In the table there are about 300,000 clones, approximately 85% of which are singletons. V lost 3 bases to trimming and J lost 4 bases, with 9 bases between them. CDR3 length equals 13 residues. The receptor was isolated from a woman aged 45 to 65 with acute or convalescent COVID-19. What was sequenced was peripheral blood. This sequence joins TRBV12-3 or TRBV12-4 and TRBJ1-1; no definite D call. CDR3 loop: CASSFAGSTEAFF. Here the CDR3 DNA reads TGTGCCAGCAGTTTTGCCGGGAGCACTGAAGCTTTCTTT.